This TCR beta chain was identified during a study of monozygotic twins with cystic fibrosis. Study observations and caveats: Monozygotic CF twins shared more identical nucleotide clonotypes than unrelated patients. In this small cohort, shared CDR3 numbers showed no association with age, concordance or disease severity. Co-twins had the most similar V usage for 13 of 16 pairs, J for 8. Clonality was generally low (median roughly 0.01), higher in the most severe patients.

Method: immunoSEQ multiplex PCR; TCRdb's copy keeps in-frame clones and lacks some. This table has around 10,000 clones, roughly 96% appearing once. To note about this clone: Its specificity is unknown.

This clonotype originated in a boy aged 10-17 years with cystic fibrosis. Sequencing was performed on blood.

CDR3 in DNA: TGTGCCAGCAGCTTAGAGGCGGGCATTTTTGGGGATACGCAGTATTTT. Protein product: CASSLEAGIFGDTQYF. The chain has TRBV7-2 and TRBJ2-3; D perhaps matches TRBD2 (5 bases). Germline V CDR1 and CDR2: SGHTA, FQGNSA. This CDR3 region has 16 residues. V lost 1 base and J lost 6, with 17 bases in between.